What follows describes a single TCR beta chain. Its specificity is not known. TCRdb re-analysed the RT-PCR reads in MiXCR, keeping a single row per CDR3 protein. This table holds more than 700,000 distinct CDR3 sequences, about 20% found once. The data belong to a study of response to subunit inactivated influenza vaccine. Whole-study findings and limits: Authors suggested each seasonal flu vaccination may recruit only limited numbers of new T cells.

This clonotype originated in a man aged 45-60 years who received an inactivated influenza vaccine. The material was PBMCs from blood, obtained less than 6 days after vaccination.

The CDR3 loop is CASSLGSLRGTYNEQFF. The DNA for the CDR3 is TGCGCCAGCAGCTTGGGGTCTTTGCGGGGAACCTACAATGAGCAGTTCTTC. The chain uses TRBV5-1 and TRBJ2-1; TRBD2 is a possible D gene (6 bases). V was clipped by 0 bases and J by 2 bases, with 15 bases between them. Germline V CDR1 and CDR2: SGHRS, YFSETQ. CDR3 size: 17 residues. Full variable domain (outside the CDR3, taken from reference TRBV5-1 and TRBJ2-1): KAGVTQTPRYLIKTRGQQVTLSCSPISGHRSVSWYQQTPGQGLQFLFEYFSETQRNKGNFPGRFSGRQFSNSRSEMNVSTLELGDSALYLCASSLGSLRGTYNEQFFGPGTRLTVL.